The next 8 T cell receptor beta chains were all read from a single sample in a study of cytomegalovirus exposure and HLA in healthy donors. The PCR made use of 60 Vbeta and 13 Jbeta primers. Produced via immunoSEQ multiplex PCR; TCRdb's table is partial and in-frame only. The data show around 280,000 clones, 85% to 90% seen once. The specimen sequenced was PBMCs. The receptors were gathered from a woman under 30 in good health and CMV-seronegative.

The gene calls are TRBV2 and TRBJ1-2, with TRBD1 matching 11 bases. CDR1 is SNHLY, CDR2 FYNNEI, per germline. The CDR3 spans 14 residues. With V trimmed by 7 bases and J by 3 bases, 4 bases remained unmatched. As DNA, the CDR3 is TGTGCCAGCATTTGGGACAGGGGGGACTATGGCTACACCTTC. Its translation is CASIWDRGDYGYTF.

In its sample, this clone was seen once. This sample includes further DNA sequences coding for the same CDR3. CDR3 nucleotides: TGTGCCAGCAGCCTGGACAGAACCTATAATTCACCCCTCCACTTT. Translation gives CASSLDRTYNSPLHF. V and J are TRBV6-1 and TRBJ1-6; D perhaps matches TRBD1 (6 bases). The ends were cut back, 6 bases at V and 2 bases at J, with 11 bases in the middle. The CDR3 loop spans 15 amino acids. Germline CDR1 and CDR2: MNHNS and SASEGT.

The chain employs TRBV7-3 and TRBJ2-1; a weak D match, TRBD1 (6 bases). V was clipped by 4 bases and J by 7 bases, with 8 bases between them. Looked up from germline, CDR1 is SGHTA and CDR2 is FQGTGA. The CDR3 sequence is 12 residues long. The CDR3: CASSSTGNEQFF. CDR3 in DNA: TGTGCCAGCAGCTCCACAGGGAATGAGCAGTTCTTC.

The chain uses TRBV19 and TRBJ1-5; 7 bases line up with TRBD1. The CDR3 covers 14 residues. Germline values: CDR1 LNHDA, CDR2 SQIVND (reference sequence). The trim removed 6 bases at V and 5 bases at J, leaving 7 bases unmatched. The CDR3 loop reads CASSPTGLYQPQHF. CDR3 nucleotide sequence: TGTGCCAGTAGCCCGACAGGGTTATATCAGCCCCAGCATTTT.

Details on this clone: At one of its ends the junction is not consistent with the germline gene, which may arise from a read error. The chain combines TRBV7-9 with TRBJ2-5, with 7 nucleotides matching TRBD1. Germline V lookup: CDR1 SEHNR, CDR2 FQNEAQ (reference sequence). The CDR3 has 16 amino acids. The chain's CDR3 is CSSSTQGSGDQETQYF. Written as DNA, the CDR3 is TGTTCCAGCAGCACACAGGGGTCCGGAGACCAAGAGACCCAGTACTTC.

A word on this clone: Other DNA sequences in the same sample also yield this CDR3. The chain joins TRBV27 to TRBJ2-2; D unclear. There are 12 residues in the CDR3. V was clipped by 5 bases and J by 3 bases, with 4 bases between them. CDR1 is MNHEY and CDR2 is SMNVEV in the germline V gene (reference sequence). Written as DNA, the CDR3 is TGTGCCAGCAGTCCGTACACCGGGGAGCTGTTTTTT. It is translated as CASSPYTGELFF.

The sample holds one count of this clone. This chain links TRBV6-1 with TRBJ2-1, with 9 bases fitting TRBD1. CDR1 is MNHNS, CDR2 SASEGT, per germline. The ends lost 7 bases at V and 5 bases at J; junction bases unmatched: 9. The CDR3 totals 15 residues. The CDR3 coding sequence is TGTGCCAGCAATCTCTTCGGGACAGGGAACAATGAGCAGTTCTTC. Protein sequence: CASNLFGTGNNEQFF.

This sequence joins TRBV2 and TRBJ2-7; D is unclear. The CDR3 is 16 residues long. Trimming cost V 2 bases and J 0 bases, with 14 bases left between them. CDR1 SNHLY and CDR2 FYNNEI come from the germline V gene. CDR3 DNA sequence: TGTGCCAGCAGTGAATCCAGGTCCGCCTTCTCCTACGAGCAGTACTTC. Protein sequence: CASSESRSAFSYEQYF.